Listed below are T cell receptor beta chains from one sample, sequenced in a study of cytomegalovirus exposure and HLA in healthy donors. The data were produced by immunoSEQ multiplex PCR, yet TCRdb's version contains in-frame clones alone and is incomplete. The repertoire has roughly 60,000 clones, about 96% of them found once; the top ten carry approximately 1%. Sequencing input: PBMCs. The origin of the receptors is a man between 18 and 29 years old in good health and CMV-seronegative. The CDR3 runs from the conserved cysteine through the conserved F or W. Each record gives: CDR3 DNA, CDR3 protein, D gene, J gene, clone size, V gene. The D gene is left open where the match is weak. The size of a clone is reported for some rows only, either as once, few or many, or as a class for expanded clones.

CDR3nt: TGCAGCGTTGACTCGGCTAGCGGGAGGATGTCCCAATACAATGAGCAGTTCTTC; CDR3aa: CSVDSASGRMSQYNEQFF; d_gene: TRBD2; j_gene: TRBJ2-1; abundance: .; v_gene: TRBV29-1
CDR3nt: TGTGCCTGGAGGGACATCCTGACAGGGGTTCCGAATGGCTACACCTTC; CDR3aa: CAWRDILTGVPNGYTF; d_gene: TRBD1; j_gene: TRBJ1-2; abundance: .; v_gene: TRBV30
CDR3nt: TGTGCCAGCAGCCTCCCGGGACTAGCGGGGTCCCGGTTCTTC; CDR3aa: CASSLPGLAGSRFF; d_gene: TRBD2; j_gene: TRBJ2-1; abundance: .; v_gene: TRBV11-2
CDR3nt: TGTGCCAGCAGTGAATTTCGACTTTACGAGCAGTACTTC; CDR3aa: CASSEFRLYEQYF; d_gene: .; j_gene: TRBJ2-7; abundance: .; v_gene: TRBV6-1
CDR3nt: TGCGCCAGCAGCTTGGATGGACAAGGCAATCAGCCCCAGCATTTT; CDR3aa: CASSLDGQGNQPQHF; d_gene: .; j_gene: TRBJ1-5; abundance: .; v_gene: TRBV5-1
CDR3nt: TGTGCCAGCAGCATAGGACAGGGGGCTTGGAGCAATCAGCCCCAGCATTTT; CDR3aa: CASSIGQGAWSNQPQHF; d_gene: TRBD1; j_gene: TRBJ1-5; abundance: .; v_gene: TRBV5-6
CDR3nt: TGTGCCAGCAACCTCGGGAATCGGCACGAGCAGTACTTC; CDR3aa: CASNLGNRHEQYF; d_gene: .; j_gene: TRBJ2-7; abundance: .; v_gene: TRBV2
CDR3nt: TGTGCCTGGAGTGTACGTGGGGGCGCTTTCTTT; CDR3aa: CAWSVRGGAFF; d_gene: .; j_gene: TRBJ1-1; abundance: .; v_gene: TRBV30
CDR3nt: TGCAGCTCGGGCTGCCGGGACAGGGGTTTCGCCGGGGAGCTGTTTTTT; CDR3aa: CSSGCRDRGFAGELFF; d_gene: TRBD1; j_gene: TRBJ2-2; abundance: .; v_gene: TRBV29-1
CDR3nt: TGTGCCAGTAGTATGACAGCGACCAAGGAGACCCAGTACTTC; CDR3aa: CASSMTATKETQYF; d_gene: .; j_gene: TRBJ2-5; abundance: .; v_gene: TRBV19
CDR3nt: TGTGCCAGCAGCATCGGGACTAGCGGGACCACAGATACGCAGTATTTT; CDR3aa: CASSIGTSGTTDTQYF; d_gene: TRBD2; j_gene: TRBJ2-3; abundance: .; v_gene: TRBV7-9
CDR3nt: TGTGCCAGCACCAATGCGGGTTATACTTCCTACAATGAGCAGTTCTTC; CDR3aa: CASTNAGYTSYNEQFF; d_gene: .; j_gene: TRBJ2-1; abundance: .; v_gene: TRBV28
CDR3nt: TGTGCCAGCAGCGCGCCGGGTGGGTCCGTCGGGGAAAAACTGTTTTTT; CDR3aa: CASSAPGGSVGEKLFF; d_gene: .; j_gene: TRBJ1-4; abundance: .; v_gene: TRBV7-9
CDR3nt: TGTGCCAGCACCCAAGGGACAGTAAACATTCAGTACTTC; CDR3aa: CASTQGTVNIQYF; d_gene: TRBD1; j_gene: TRBJ2-4; abundance: once; v_gene: TRBV6-6
CDR3nt: TGTGCCAGCTCACCGAGGACAGGGTCCTCCTACGAGCAGTACTTC; CDR3aa: CASSPRTGSSYEQYF; d_gene: TRBD1; j_gene: TRBJ2-7; abundance: .; v_gene: TRBV18
CDR3nt: TGTGCCAGCCGACAGGGAGAGACCCAGTACTTC; CDR3aa: CASRQGETQYF; d_gene: TRBD1; j_gene: TRBJ2-5; abundance: .; v_gene: TRBV19
CDR3nt: TGTGCCAGAAGCTTGGATCCCCGCCCGGTTGGTGAGCAGTTCTTC; CDR3aa: CARSLDPRPVGEQFF; d_gene: .; j_gene: TRBJ2-1; abundance: .; v_gene: TRBV5-3
CDR3nt: TGTGCCAGCAGCTCGGACACACCCTACGAGCAGTACTTC; CDR3aa: CASSSDTPYEQYF; d_gene: .; j_gene: TRBJ2-7; abundance: .; v_gene: TRBV28
CDR3nt: TGCGCCATGACTAGCGGGAGTAGCACAGATACGCAGTATTTT; CDR3aa: CAMTSGSSTDTQYF; d_gene: TRBD2; j_gene: TRBJ2-3; abundance: .; v_gene: TRBV10-1
CDR3nt: TGTGCCAGCAGTTTGTATCCAGGGGGCCACCAGCCCCAGCATTTT; CDR3aa: CASSLYPGGHQPQHF; d_gene: TRBD1; j_gene: TRBJ1-5; abundance: .; v_gene: TRBV27
CDR3nt: TGCGCCAGCAGCTTGTCGGGAGGGACGGATGAAAAACTGTTTTTT; CDR3aa: CASSLSGGTDEKLFF; d_gene: .; j_gene: TRBJ1-4; abundance: .; v_gene: TRBV5-1
CDR3nt: TGTGCCAGCAACAGACTAGCGGGAGGGCCCTACGAGCAGTACTTC; CDR3aa: CASNRLAGGPYEQYF; d_gene: TRBD2; j_gene: TRBJ2-7; abundance: .; v_gene: TRBV5-8
CDR3nt: TGTGCCACCAGCACAGGGACAGGGGCGAACACCGGGGAGCTGTTTTTT; CDR3aa: CATSTGTGANTGELFF; d_gene: TRBD1; j_gene: TRBJ2-2; abundance: once; v_gene: TRBV15
CDR3nt: TGTGCCAGCAGCGTACGGGGAACCGGGGAGCTGTTTTTT; CDR3aa: CASSVRGTGELFF; d_gene: .; j_gene: TRBJ2-2; abundance: once; v_gene: TRBV9
CDR3nt: TGCGCCAGCAGCTTGGTCGGGGAGCCGCCGGTTGAGACCCAGTACTTC; CDR3aa: CASSLVGEPPVETQYF; d_gene: .; j_gene: TRBJ2-5; abundance: .; v_gene: TRBV5-1
CDR3nt: TGTGCCAGCAGCCTACAGGGGGCAGGGGCCAATGTCCTGACTTTC; CDR3aa: CASSLQGAGANVLTF; d_gene: TRBD1; j_gene: TRBJ2-6; abundance: .; v_gene: TRBV2
CDR3nt: TGTGCCAGCAGTGGAAGACTAGCGGACTCCTACGAGCAGTACTTC; CDR3aa: CASSGRLADSYEQYF; d_gene: TRBD2; j_gene: TRBJ2-7; abundance: .; v_gene: TRBV6-1
CDR3nt: TGTGCCAGCAGTTACCCCCCCGATGAAAAACTGTTTTTT; CDR3aa: CASSYPPDEKLFF; d_gene: .; j_gene: TRBJ1-4; abundance: .; v_gene: TRBV6-6
CDR3nt: TGTGCCAGCAGTGAAAGGGGACAGGGGGCTGGAAACACCATATATTTT; CDR3aa: CASSERGQGAGNTIYF; d_gene: TRBD1; j_gene: TRBJ1-3; abundance: .; v_gene: TRBV6-1
CDR3nt: TGTGCCAGCAGCCCTAGCGGGACCCCTACAGATACGCAGTATTTT; CDR3aa: CASSPSGTPTDTQYF; d_gene: TRBD2; j_gene: TRBJ2-3; abundance: .; v_gene: TRBV9
CDR3nt: TGTGCCAGCAGCCAAGATCGGTTGACAGGGGGCGCGTTAAGCTACACCTTC; CDR3aa: CASSQDRLTGGALSYTF; d_gene: TRBD1; j_gene: TRBJ1-2; abundance: .; v_gene: TRBV4-2